These T cell receptor beta chains were read from a single sample in a study of identical twins. TCRdb redid the calling of the 5' RACE reads with MiXCR, one entry per CDR3 protein. The sample includes hundreds of thousands of distinct CDR3 sequences, around a sixth of them seen just once. The sample also formed part of further work on T cells expressing NK-cell markers.

Sequenced input: PBMCs. The receptor source for this set is a woman aged 18-30 years in good health. The CDR3 runs from the conserved cysteine through the conserved F or W. The D gene is left open where the match is weak. Clone size appears in some rows only: once, few, many, or a class for an expanded clone.

>-|TRBV20-1|many|TRBJ2-3|11
CSAREADTQYF
TGCAGTGCGCGAGAGGCAGATACGCAGTATTTT
>TRBD1|TRBV20-1|-|TRBJ1-2|14
CSARVTGGAGGYTF
TGCAGTGCTAGAGTAACAGGGGGAGCGGGTGGCTACACCTTC
>-|TRBV12-3/TRBV12-4|-|TRBJ1-2|12
CASSFWGDGYTF
TGTGCCAGCAGTTTCTGGGGAGATGGCTACACCTTC
>TRBD1|TRBV20-1|-|TRBJ1-1|13
CSALTGGNTEAFF
TGCAGTGCCCTGACAGGGGGGAACACTGAAGCTTTCTTT
>TRBD2|TRBV6-2/TRBV6-3|few|TRBJ2-1|16
CASTRLAAGSYNEQFF
TGTGCCAGCACCCGACTAGCGGCCGGCTCCTACAATGAGCAGTTCTTC
>-|TRBV20-1|-|TRBJ2-7|11
CSARAVTEQYF
TGCAGTGCTAGGGCAGTCACCGAGCAGTACTTC
>-|TRBV27|-|TRBJ1-2|15
CASSLSGGEVDGYTF
TGTGCCAGCAGTTTATCGGGGGGGGAAGTCGATGGCTACACCTTC
>-|TRBV29-1|-|TRBJ2-1|12
CSVVLTYKEQFF
TGCAGCGTTGTCCTGACCTATAAGGAGCAGTTCTTC
>-|TRBV20-1|-|TRBJ2-7|14
CSAETGKSSYEQYF
TGCAGTGCTGAAACAGGGAAATCGAGCTACGAGCAGTACTTC
>-|TRBV20-1|few|TRBJ2-4|13
CSALGGEGNIQYF
TGCAGTGCCCTCGGGGGTGAGGGAAACATTCAGTACTTC
>-|TRBV12-3/TRBV12-4|-|TRBJ2-7|14
CASSFAGGLREQYF
TGTGCCAGCAGTTTCGCCGGGGGGCTGAGGGAGCAGTACTTC
>TRBD1|TRBV5-1|-|TRBJ2-2|14
CASSAVTGTGELFF
TGCGCCAGCAGCGCTGTGACAGGGACCGGGGAGCTGTTTTTT
>-|TRBV5-1|few|TRBJ1-2|17
CASSLVGRAEANYGYTF
TGCGCCAGCAGCTTGGTCGGCAGGGCGGAAGCTAACTATGGCTACACCTTC
>-|TRBV4-3|few|TRBJ2-1|14
CASSGYGLYNEQFF
TGCGCCAGCAGTGGATACGGACTCTACAATGAGCAGTTCTTC
>-|TRBV7-2|-|TRBJ2-5|14
CASSPGPYGETQYF
TGTGCCAGCAGCCCGGGGCCCTACGGGGAGACCCAGTACTTC
>TRBD2|TRBV11-3|-|TRBJ2-1|15
CASSGLAGGQGEQFF
TGTGCCAGCAGTGGACTAGCGGGGGGGCAAGGTGAGCAGTTCTTC
>TRBD2|TRBV9|few|TRBJ2-1|19
CASSGLAGGYQSSYNEQFF
TGTGCCAGCAGCGGACTAGCGGGGGGGTACCAATCCTCCTACAATGAGCAGTTCTTC
>TRBD2|TRBV6-5|-|TRBJ2-1|16
CASSSRTSGGMDEQFF
TGTGCCAGCAGTTCCCGGACTAGCGGGGGTATGGATGAGCAGTTCTTC
>-|TRBV14|few|TRBJ2-1|15
CASSQDSAGNNEQFF
TGTGCCAGCAGCCAAGATTCGGCAGGAAACAATGAGCAGTTCTTC
>-|TRBV9|many|TRBJ1-2|17
CASSPNIATYISYGYTF
TGTGCCAGCAGCCCGAACATTGCGACGTATATATCTTATGGCTACACCTTC
>-|TRBV18|few|TRBJ2-3|13
CASSPHVGDTQYF
TGTGCCAGCTCACCGCACGTAGGAGATACGCAGTATTTT
>-|TRBV6-4|-|TRBJ2-1|15
CASSVDQRKYNEQFF
TGTGCCAGCAGTGTTGACCAGCGGAAGTACAATGAGCAGTTCTTC
>-|TRBV7-6|few|TRBJ1-4|16
CASSLGRRGSNEKLFF
TGTGCCAGCAGCTTAGGACGCCGGGGGAGTAATGAAAAACTGTTTTTT
>TRBD2|TRBV4-3|few|TRBJ2-3|16
CASSQDPSGIRNTQYF
TGCGCCAGCAGCCAAGATCCCAGCGGGATAAGGAATACGCAGTATTTT
>-|TRBV3-1|few|TRBJ2-7|15
CASSRRLGGYYEQYF
TGTGCCAGCAGCCGAAGACTAGGGGGCTACTACGAGCAGTACTTC
>-|TRBV11-3|few|TRBJ1-6|12
CASSYSDVTLHF
TGTGCCAGCAGCTATTCGGACGTCACCCTCCACTTT
>-|TRBV20-1|many|TRBJ2-5|11
CSAGLEETQYF
TGCAGTGCCGGACTTGAAGAGACCCAGTACTTC
>TRBD2|TRBV5-1|-|TRBJ2-5|15
CASSYSGGPQETQYF
TGCGCCAGCAGCTATAGCGGGGGCCCTCAAGAGACCCAGTACTTC
>-|TRBV29-1|-|TRBJ1-3|13
CSVEIYTGNTIYF
TGCAGCGTTGAAATCTACACTGGAAACACCATATATTTT
>-|TRBV7-9|-|TRBJ1-4|14
CASSLALLNEKLFF
TGTGCCAGCAGCTTAGCTCTCCTTAATGAAAAACTGTTTTTT
>TRBD2|TRBV20-1|-|TRBJ2-7|14
CSARPGGRRYEQYF
TGCAGTGCTAGGCCTGGCGGGAGAAGGTACGAGCAGTACTTC
>-|TRBV20-1|few|TRBJ2-5|13
CSALWGRWETQYF
TGCAGTGCCCTATGGGGGAGATGGGAGACCCAGTACTTC
>TRBD1|TRBV12-3/TRBV12-4|few|TRBJ2-7|14
CASSFGTGEREQYF
TGTGCCAGCAGTTTTGGGACAGGGGAGCGGGAGCAGTACTTC
>-|TRBV5-5|-|TRBJ2-3|14
CASSAVRGADTQYF
TGTGCCAGCAGCGCAGTTCGGGGTGCAGATACGCAGTATTTT
>TRBD1|TRBV11-2|-|TRBJ2-7|16
CASSLDGRTGAHEQYF
TGTGCCAGCAGCTTAGATGGGAGGACAGGGGCCCACGAGCAGTACTTC
>TRBD2|TRBV20-1|few|TRBJ2-5|14
CSARERGLQETQYF
TGCAGTGCCAGGGAGCGGGGGCTCCAAGAGACCCAGTACTTC
>-|TRBV7-2|-|TRBJ1-4|14
CASSPERFNEKLFF
TGTGCCAGCAGCCCCGAGAGGTTTAATGAAAAACTGTTTTTT
>-|TRBV12-3/TRBV12-4|-|TRBJ1-1|12
CASSWGAGEAFF
TGTGCCAGCAGCTGGGGGGCAGGGGAAGCTTTCTTT
>TRBD1|TRBV5-1|few|TRBJ2-7|15
CASSGGQTSSYEQYF
TGCGCCAGCAGCGGGGGACAGACAAGCTCCTACGAGCAGTACTTC
>-|TRBV7-7|-|TRBJ2-7|13
CASSPGVIGEQYF
TGTGCTAGCAGCCCCGGGGTCATCGGCGAGCAGTACTTC
>-|TRBV20-1|-|TRBJ2-3|14
CSASFRTSTDTQYF
TGCAGTGCAAGCTTCAGGACTAGCACAGATACGCAGTATTTT
>TRBD2|TRBV15|many|TRBJ2-2|16
CATSTSTGRESGELFF
TGTGCCACCAGCACTAGTACCGGGAGGGAGTCCGGGGAGCTGTTTTTT
>TRBD2|TRBV6-2/TRBV6-3|few|TRBJ2-7|15
CASSRRLAGALEQYF
TGTGCCAGCAGTCGGAGACTAGCGGGAGCCCTCGAGCAGTACTTC
>TRBD2|TRBV12-3/TRBV12-4|few|TRBJ2-7|18
CASSRQRVSGRLSYEQYF
TGTGCCAGCAGTCGACAGAGAGTTAGCGGGAGGTTATCCTACGAGCAGTACTTC